The 28 T cell receptor beta chains listed next were all sequenced from one sample in a study of shared clonotypes between healthy human individuals. The assay was immunoSEQ multiplex PCR, and TCRdb's table has in-frame clones only and misses some. The sample shows 1.6 million or so clones, just under 99% of them seen only once. Sequencing was carried out using naive CD4+ T cells sorted from blood. Described subset: CD45RA+ positively selected. Receptors were obtained from a man aged 25 to 40 in good health.

The chain links TRBV19 to TRBJ2-7; perhaps D is TRBD1 or TRBD2 (5 bases each). Trimming stripped 0 bases from V and 2 bases from J, with 14 bases between. Germline values: CDR1 LNHDA, CDR2 SQIVND (reference sequence). The CDR3 has 16 amino acids. Here the CDR3 DNA reads TGTGCCAGTAGTATAGATAGAAGCCCGGGACCCTACGAGCAGTACTTC. This encodes CASSIDRSPGPYEQYF.

V and J are TRBV5-1 and TRBJ2-5; D might be TRBD2 (5 bases). The length of the CDR3 is 14 residues. The germline V gene has CDR1 SGHRS and CDR2 YFSETQ. Trimming removed 3 bases from V and 4 bases from J, with 13 bases in between. The CDR3 nucleotides read TGCGCCAGCAGCTCTGGGAGTAGAGGAGAGACCCAGTACTTC. Protein product: CASSSGSRGETQYF.

This clone was seen a handful of times. This chain links TRBV7-9 with TRBJ1-5; D is perhaps TRBD1 (5 bases). Trimming stripped 5 bases from V and 4 bases from J, with 9 bases between. This CDR3 is built from 13 residues. Germline-derived CDR1 and CDR2 are SEHNR and FQNEAQ (reference sequence). The CDR3 coding sequence is TGTGCCAGCAGCCCAAGACAGAATCAGCCCCAGCATTTT. The encoded protein is CASSPRQNQPQHF. Full variable domain (remainder filled in from reference TRBV7-9 and TRBJ1-5): DTGVSQNPRHKITKRGQNVTFRCDPISEHNRLYWYRQTLGQGPEFLTYFQNEAQLEKSRLLSDRFSAERPKGSFSTLEIQRTEQGDSAMYLCASSPRQNQPQHFGDGTRLSIL.

The V gene is TRBV10-1, the J gene TRBJ2-3, with D tentatively TRBD1 (6 bases). Trimming removed 4 bases at V and 6 bases at J, with 14 bases between. Per germline, CDR1 WNHNN and CDR2 SYGVQD (reference sequence). The CDR3 is 14 amino acids. The CDR3 region is CASSGTYQGDTQYF. In nucleotides, the CDR3 is TGCGCCAGCAGTGGTACATACCAGGGGGATACGCAGTATTTT.

The chain links TRBV7-2 to TRBJ2-1; D possibly corresponds to TRBD2 (6 bases). The CDR3 has 16 residues. V lost 2 bases and J lost 1, with 12 bases in between. Germline values: CDR1 SGHTA, CDR2 FQGNSA. CDR3 in amino acids: CASSLLGGPSYNEQFF. The DNA of the CDR3 is TGTGCCAGCAGCTTACTGGGAGGCCCTTCCTACAATGAGCAGTTCTTC.

This rearrangement joins TRBV6-4 to TRBJ2-1; possibly TRBD2 for D (5 bases). V was shortened by 4 bases and J by 4 bases, with 17 bases between the two germline ends. From germline, CDR1 is MRHNA and CDR2 SNTAGT. The CDR3 spans 16 residues. CDR3 bases: TGTGCCAGCAGTGTATCTAGCCGGGTGGGGTACAATGAGCAGTTCTTC. It translates to CASSVSSRVGYNEQFF.

V is TRBV6-5 and J is TRBJ2-1; no clear D gene. V was trimmed by 5 bases and J by 5 bases, leaving 13 bases between them. The CDR3 extends over 14 amino acids. Germline V gene data show CDR1 as MNHEY and CDR2 as SVGAGI. In DNA, the CDR3 is TGTGCCAGCAGTCCCCGGGCACGGGACAATGAGCAGTTCTTC. Its translation is CASSPRARDNEQFF.

V and J are TRBV5-4 and TRBJ2-7; D ambiguous. The germline V gene has CDR1 SGHNT and CDR2 YYREEE (reference sequence). V lost 4 bases and J 4 bases, leaving 12 bases between the germline ends. The CDR3 is made up of 13 amino acids. Here the CDR3 reads CASSPSPGYEQYF. Written as DNA, the CDR3 is TGTGCCAGCAGCCCAAGTCCCGGGTACGAGCAGTACTTC. Filled out from reference TRBV5-4 and TRBJ2-7, the complete variable domain reads ETGVTQSPTHLIKTRGQQVTLRCSSQSGHNTVSWYQQALGQGPQFIFQYYREEENGRGNFPPRFSGLQFPNYSSELNVNALELDDSALYLCASSPSPGYEQYFGPGTRLTVT.

This rearrangement joins TRBV7-2 to TRBJ2-1; D remains unclear. V shed 0 bases and J shed 6 bases, with 12 bases lying between them. The CDR3 is 15 residues long. In germline, CDR1 is SGHTA, CDR2 FQGNSA. The CDR3 loop reads CASSLARLVPNEQFF. CDR3 bases: TGTGCCAGCAGCTTAGCCCGGCTAGTCCCCAATGAGCAGTTCTTC.

This clone was detected only once. The rearrangement uses TRBV29-1 and TRBJ1-2; 7 bases align to TRBD1. The CDR3 extends over 15 amino acids. J lost 1 base, V lost 1 base, and 6 bases had no gene match. Looked up from germline, CDR1 is SQVTM and CDR2 is ANQGSEA. CDR3 loop: CSVEGGTDINYGYTF. CDR3 in DNA: TGCAGCGTTGAAGGCGGGACAGACATTAACTATGGCTACACCTTC.

The chain has TRBV19 and TRBJ2-2, with 7 bases fitting TRBD1. V trimming: 4 bases; J trimming: 0 bases; junction bases outside the gene matches: 5. CDR3 length equals 16 residues. The germline V gene has CDR1 LNHDA and CDR2 SQIVND (reference sequence). The CDR3 nucleotides read TGTGCCAGTAGTACTACAGGGGCGCCGAACACCGGGGAGCTGTTTTTT. This sequence encodes CASSTTGAPNTGELFF. The whole variable domain, filled in from reference TRBV19 and TRBJ2-2, reads DGGITQSPKYLFRKEGQNVTLSCEQNLNHDAMYWYRQDPGQGLRLIYYSQIVNDFQKGDIAEGYSVSREKKESFPLTVTSAQKNPTAFYLCASSTTGAPNTGELFFGEGSRLTVL.

A note on this clone: The same CDR3 also results from other DNA sequences found in this sample. V usage is TRBV7-2 and J usage is TRBJ2-5; D uncertain. CDR1 SGHTA and CDR2 FQGNSA come from the germline V gene. The CDR3 is made up of 13 amino acids. V was trimmed by 3 bases and J by 1 base, leaving 6 bases between them. CDR3 in DNA: TGTGCCAGCAGCTTCAGCCCCCAAGAGACCCAGTACTTC. This translates into CASSFSPQETQYF.

This chain uses TRBV5-4 with TRBJ2-7; no clear D gene. The CDR3 covers 14 residues. CDR1 is SGHNT and CDR2 is YYREEE in the germline V gene (reference sequence). Trimming removed 1 base from V and 3 bases from J, with 11 bases in between. CDR3 DNA: TGTGCCAGCAGCTTGTCGAGTTCCAACTACGAGCAGTACTTC. Protein sequence: CASSLSSSNYEQYF.

The V and J genes are TRBV18 and TRBJ1-1, with D unclear. Looked up from germline, CDR1 is KGHSH and CDR2 is LQKENI. The CDR3 is made up of 14 amino acids. V dropped 3 bases and J dropped 3 bases, with 11 bases sitting between them. CDR3: CASSPAGKDTEAFF. The CDR3 bases are TGTGCCAGCTCACCGGCGGGTAAGGACACTGAAGCTTTCTTT. Full variable domain (missing parts from reference TRBV18 and TRBJ1-1): NAGVMQNPRHLVRRRGQEARLRCSPMKGHSHVYWYRQLPEEGLKFMVYLQKENIIDESGMPKERFSAEFPKEGPSILRIQQVVRGDSAAYFCASSPAGKDTEAFFGQGTRLTVV.

The chain recombines TRBV6-4 with TRBJ2-1; tentatively, D is TRBD1 (7 bases). This CDR3 contains 13 residues. CDR1 and CDR2 (germline): MRHNA, SNTAGT. The V end lost 8 bases, the J end lost 5 bases, and 13 bases lay between the germline ends. Written as DNA, the CDR3 is TGTGCCAGCTCGACAGGGAGGCACAATGAGCAGTTCTTC. Protein sequence: CASSTGRHNEQFF.

This clone has just a few counts. The rearrangement joins TRBV7-9 to TRBJ2-7; 8 nucleotides align to TRBD2. J was trimmed by 3 bases and V by 5 bases; bases with no gene match: 12. Germline assignment: CDR1 SEHNR and CDR2 FQNEAQ (reference sequence). This CDR3 comprises 16 residues. This CDR3 reads CASSAGRTSPGYEQYF. The DNA for the CDR3 is TGTGCCAGCAGCGCCGGGAGGACTAGCCCAGGCTACGAGCAGTACTTC.

The chain uses TRBV6-5 and TRBJ1-2; the D is unclear. Germline lookup yields CDR1 MNHEY and CDR2 SVGAGI. CDR3 length equals 14 residues. Trimming removed 0 bases from V and 4 bases from J, with 9 bases in between. CDR3 residues: CASSYSNRVYGYTF. The CDR3 DNA is TGTGCCAGCAGTTACTCGAATAGAGTCTATGGCTACACCTTC.

The rearrangement uses TRBV4-2 and TRBJ1-1; 7 nucleotides agree with TRBD1. V was clipped by 0 bases and J by 11 bases; unmatched bases: 9. Germline CDR1 and CDR2: LGHNA and YNFKEQ. The CDR3 runs 14 residues. The CDR3 reads CASSQDLRGPWAFF. The CDR3 nucleotides read TGTGCCAGCAGCCAAGATCTGAGGGGGCCTTGGGCTTTCTTT.

The J gene is TRBJ1-2, the V gene TRBV2; weak D call: TRBD1 (5 bases). Between the trimmed V and J ends, which lost 7 bases and 8 bases, there was a span of 14 bases. The CDR3 extends over 12 amino acids. The germline CDR1 and CDR2 sequences are SNHLY and FYNNEI. The CDR3 loop is CASNQEGRGYTF. Here the CDR3 DNA reads TGTGCCAGCAACCAGGAGGGGCGCGGCTACACCTTC.

The rearrangement uses TRBV5-1 and TRBJ2-1; no firm D call. The CDR3 runs 13 residues. The germline V gene has CDR1 SGHRS and CDR2 YFSETQ. V lost 2 bases and J 5 bases, leaving 8 bases between the germline ends. This CDR3 reads CASSLTPDNEQFF. CDR3 nucleotides: TGCGCCAGCAGCTTAACCCCTGACAATGAGCAGTTCTTC.

Only one count was recorded for this clone. This sequence joins TRBV4-3 and TRBJ2-1, with a weak D call TRBD2 (5 bases). V was shortened by 1 base and J by 0 bases, with 13 bases between the two germline ends. Germline V gene sequence: CDR1 LGHNA, CDR2 YSLEER. The CDR3 sequence is 17 residues long. The CDR3 spells CASSQVPREGSYNEQFF. The CDR3 DNA follows: TGCGCCAGCAGCCAAGTACCTCGGGAAGGCTCCTACAATGAGCAGTTCTTC.

The gene calls are TRBV28 and TRBJ1-2; 7 bases match TRBD1. The trim removed 6 bases at V and 3 bases at J, leaving 1 base unmatched. This CDR3 region has 12 residues. Germline CDR1 and CDR2: MDHEN and SYDVKM. CDR3 in DNA: TGTGCCAGCAGCGGGACAGACTATGGCTACACCTTC. It codes for CASSGTDYGYTF.

On this clone: The same CDR3 is also encoded by other DNA sequences in this sample. This rearrangement joins TRBV5-1 to TRBJ2-3; D assignment may be TRBD1 or TRBD2 (5 bases each). Germline CDR1 and CDR2: SGHRS and YFSETQ. V lost 0 bases, J lost 0 bases, and 8 bases lay in between. There are 15 residues in the CDR3. The CDR3 here is CASSLGGASTDTQYF. The DNA for the CDR3 is TGCGCCAGCAGCTTGGGAGGGGCCAGCACAGATACGCAGTATTTT.

The chain recombines TRBV11-3 with TRBJ2-2; D ambiguous. The CDR3 covers 15 residues. V was pared by 4 bases and J by 2 bases, with 11 bases between. Germline V gene sequence: CDR1 SGHNT, CDR2 YENEEA. CDR3 amino acids: CASSSPGPNTGELFF. Here the CDR3 DNA reads TGTGCCAGCAGCTCCCCCGGACCTAACACCGGGGAGCTGTTTTTT.

The V call is TRBV18, the J call TRBJ1-2; the D gene is possibly TRBD1 (5 bases). The CDR3 consists of 15 residues. Trimming shortened V by 0 bases and J by 4 bases, and 12 bases separated the two germline ends. Germline loops: CDR1 KGHSH, CDR2 LQKENI. In nucleotides, the CDR3 is TGTGCCAGCTCACCACCGGGACGGGGGGGCTATGGCTACACCTTC. Translating it yields CASSPPGRGGYGYTF.

This chain uses TRBV7-8 with TRBJ2-7; D is unclear. Per the germline V gene, CDR1 is SGHVS and CDR2 is FQNEAQ. The CDR3 runs to 16 residues. V shed 1 base and J shed 6 bases, with 19 bases lying between them. CDR3 DNA sequence: TGTGCCAGCAGCTTAGGAGGTTTTAGGATCCCATCCGAGCAGTACTTC. Translation: CASSLGGFRIPSEQYF.

This chain uses TRBV5-4 with TRBJ2-6; 10 bases map to TRBD1. V trimming: 3 bases; J trimming: 0 bases; junction bases outside the gene matches: 6. The CDR3 extends over 18 amino acids. Germline V CDR1 and CDR2: SGHNT, YYREEE (reference sequence). CDR3 residues: CASSSRDRGVSGANVLTF. Written as DNA, the CDR3 is TGTGCCAGCAGCTCGCGGGACAGGGGTGTCTCTGGGGCCAACGTCCTGACTTTC.

This chain links TRBV27 with TRBJ2-7; TRBD2 is a possible D gene (5 bases). With 6 bases removed from V and 0 bases from J, the gap between germline ends came to 15 bases. CDR1 MNHEY and CDR2 SMNVEV come from the germline V gene (reference sequence). This CDR3 spans 15 amino acids. The CDR3 sequence is CASRRRPNDSYEQYF. CDR3 sequence (DNA): TGTGCCAGCAGAAGGAGGCCGAACGACTCCTACGAGCAGTACTTC.